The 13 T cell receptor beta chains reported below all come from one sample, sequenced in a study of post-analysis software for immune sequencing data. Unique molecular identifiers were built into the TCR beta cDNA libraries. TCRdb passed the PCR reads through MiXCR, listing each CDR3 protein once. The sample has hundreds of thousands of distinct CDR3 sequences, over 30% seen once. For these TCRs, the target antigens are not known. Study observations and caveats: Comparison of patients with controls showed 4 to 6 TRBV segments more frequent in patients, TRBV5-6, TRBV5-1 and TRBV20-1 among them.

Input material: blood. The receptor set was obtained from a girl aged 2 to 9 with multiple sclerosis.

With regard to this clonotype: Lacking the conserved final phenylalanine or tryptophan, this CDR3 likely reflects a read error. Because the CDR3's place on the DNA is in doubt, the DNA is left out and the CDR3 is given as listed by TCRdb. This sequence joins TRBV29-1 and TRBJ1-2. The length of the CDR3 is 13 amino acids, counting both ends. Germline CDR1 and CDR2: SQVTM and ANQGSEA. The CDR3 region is CSAAGAVEDGYTC.

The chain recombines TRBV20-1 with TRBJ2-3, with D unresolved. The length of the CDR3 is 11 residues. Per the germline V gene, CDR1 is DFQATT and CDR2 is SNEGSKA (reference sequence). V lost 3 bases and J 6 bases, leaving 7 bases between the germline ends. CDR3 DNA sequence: TGCAGTGCTAGCTCCCGGGATACGCAGTATTTT. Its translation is CSASSRDTQYF.

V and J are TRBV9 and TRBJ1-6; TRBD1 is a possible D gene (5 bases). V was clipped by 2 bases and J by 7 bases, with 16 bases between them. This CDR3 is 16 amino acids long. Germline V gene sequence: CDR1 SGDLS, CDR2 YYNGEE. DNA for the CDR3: TGTGCCAGCAGCGTTGGGACCCCGAAACCCAATTCACCCCTCCACTTT. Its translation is CASSVGTPKPNSPLHF.

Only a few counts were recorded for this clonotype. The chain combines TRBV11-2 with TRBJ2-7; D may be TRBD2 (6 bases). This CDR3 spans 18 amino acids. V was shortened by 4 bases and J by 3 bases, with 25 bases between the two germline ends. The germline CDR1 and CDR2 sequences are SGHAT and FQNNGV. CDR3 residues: CASSSGRIRASELYEQYF. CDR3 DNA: TGTGCCAGCAGCTCGGGGAGGATCAGGGCTAGCGAACTCTACGAGCAGTACTTC. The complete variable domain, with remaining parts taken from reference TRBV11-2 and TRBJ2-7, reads EAGVAQSPRYKIIEKRQSVAFWCNPISGHATLYWYQQILGQGPKLLIQFQNNGVVDDSQLPKDRFSAERLKGVDSTLKIQPAKLEDSAVYLCASSSGRIRASELYEQYFGPGTRLTVT.

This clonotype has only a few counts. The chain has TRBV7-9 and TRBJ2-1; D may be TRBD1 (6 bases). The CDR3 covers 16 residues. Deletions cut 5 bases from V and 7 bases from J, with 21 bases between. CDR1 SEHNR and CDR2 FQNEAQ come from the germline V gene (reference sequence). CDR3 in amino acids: CASSRTRTGRQNEQFF. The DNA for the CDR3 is TGTGCCAGCAGCCGTACTCGAACAGGGCGCCAGAATGAGCAGTTCTTC.

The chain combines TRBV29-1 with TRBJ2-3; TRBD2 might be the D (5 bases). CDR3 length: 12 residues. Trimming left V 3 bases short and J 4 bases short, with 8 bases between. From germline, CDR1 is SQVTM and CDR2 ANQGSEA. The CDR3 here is CSVDEGPDTQYF. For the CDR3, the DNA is TGCAGCGTTGACGAGGGCCCAGATACGCAGTATTTT.

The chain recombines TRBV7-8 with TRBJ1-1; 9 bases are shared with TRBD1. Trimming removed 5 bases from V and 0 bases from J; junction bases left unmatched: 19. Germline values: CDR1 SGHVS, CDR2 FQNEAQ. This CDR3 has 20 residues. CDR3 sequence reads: CASSLLVRTGAHTLNTEAFF. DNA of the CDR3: TGTGCCAGCAGCCTATTAGTCAGGACAGGGGCCCACACTCTGAACACTGAAGCTTTCTTT.

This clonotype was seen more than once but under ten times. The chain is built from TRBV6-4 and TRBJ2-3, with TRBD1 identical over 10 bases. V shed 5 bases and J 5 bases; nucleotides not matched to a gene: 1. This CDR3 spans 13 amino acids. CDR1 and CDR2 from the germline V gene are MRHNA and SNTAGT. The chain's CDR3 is CASSRDRGDTQYF. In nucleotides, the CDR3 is TGTGCCAGCAGTCGGGACAGGGGAGATACGCAGTATTTT.

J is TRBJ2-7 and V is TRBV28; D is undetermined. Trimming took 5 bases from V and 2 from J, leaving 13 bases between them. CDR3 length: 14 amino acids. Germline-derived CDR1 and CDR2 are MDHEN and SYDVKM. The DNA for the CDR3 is TGTGCCAGCAGTCCTCATACAACACCCTACGAGCAGTACTTC. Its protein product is CASSPHTTPYEQYF.

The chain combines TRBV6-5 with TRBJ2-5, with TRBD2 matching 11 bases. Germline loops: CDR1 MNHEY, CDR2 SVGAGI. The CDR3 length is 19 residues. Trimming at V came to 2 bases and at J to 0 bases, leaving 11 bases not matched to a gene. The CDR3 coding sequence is TGTGCCAGCAGTTACGGTCCTAGCGGGGGGCCTAGCTACCAAGAGACCCAGTACTTC. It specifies CASSYGPSGGPSYQETQYF.

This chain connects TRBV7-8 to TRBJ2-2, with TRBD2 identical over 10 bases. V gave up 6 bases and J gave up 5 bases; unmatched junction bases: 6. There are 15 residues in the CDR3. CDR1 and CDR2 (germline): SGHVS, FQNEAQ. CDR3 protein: CASSRLAGATGELFF. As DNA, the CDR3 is TGTGCCAGCAGTCGCCTAGCGGGAGCGACCGGGGAGCTGTTTTTT. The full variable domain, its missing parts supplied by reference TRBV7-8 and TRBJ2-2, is GAGVSQSPRYKVAKRGQDVALRCDPISGHVSLFWYQQALGQGPEFLTYFQNEAQLDKSGLPSDRFFAERPEGSVSTLKIQRTQQEDSAVYLCASSRLAGATGELFFGEGSRLTVL.

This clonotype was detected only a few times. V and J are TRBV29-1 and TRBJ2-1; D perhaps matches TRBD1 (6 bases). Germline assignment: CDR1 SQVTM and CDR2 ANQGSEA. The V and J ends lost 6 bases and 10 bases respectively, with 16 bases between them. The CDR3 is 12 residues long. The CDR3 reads CSVALTGIEQFF. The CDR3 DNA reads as TGCAGCGTGGCCCTTACAGGGATCGAGCAGTTCTTC.

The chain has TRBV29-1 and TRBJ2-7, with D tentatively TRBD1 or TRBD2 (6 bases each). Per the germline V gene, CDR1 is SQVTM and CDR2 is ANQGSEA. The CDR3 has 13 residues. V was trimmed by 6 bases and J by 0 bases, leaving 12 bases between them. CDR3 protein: CSVAGHLSYEQYF. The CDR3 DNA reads TGCAGCGTCGCGGGACACCTCTCCTACGAGCAGTACTTC.